A selection of T cell receptor beta chains follows, all from one sample in a study of identical twins' blood T cells. TCRdb redid the calling of the 5' RACE reads with MiXCR, one entry per CDR3 protein. This sample has fewer than 450,000 distinct CDR3 sequences, with approximately 30% found just once. Sample: PBMCs. The receptors shown here come from a woman aged 18 to 49 in good health. CDR3s include the opening cysteine and the closing phenylalanine or tryptophan. The D gene is left open where the match is weak. For some rows the clone size is stated as once, few or many, or as a class when expanded; others skip it.

d_call: NA; clone_size: many; j_call: TRBJ2-5; v_call: TRBV20-1; cdr3_nt: TGCAGTGCTAGAGTGGACCCACGAGGGACCCAGTACTTC; cdr3_aa: CSARVDPRGTQYF
d_call: NA; clone_size: NA; j_call: TRBJ1-1; v_call: TRBV12-3/TRBV12-4; cdr3_nt: TGTGCCAGCACCTGGGGGACGCCCAACACTGAAGCTTTCTTT; cdr3_aa: CASTWGTPNTEAFF
d_call: NA; clone_size: few; j_call: TRBJ1-4; v_call: TRBV5-1; cdr3_nt: TGCGCCAGCAGCGGATACGGGGGTGAAAAACTGTTTTTT; cdr3_aa: CASSGYGGEKLFF
d_call: NA; clone_size: NA; j_call: TRBJ2-7; v_call: TRBV12-3/TRBV12-4; cdr3_nt: TGTGCCAGCAGGGTAGGGGCCGAGCAGTACTTC; cdr3_aa: CASRVGAEQYF
d_call: NA; clone_size: few; j_call: TRBJ2-1; v_call: TRBV20-1; cdr3_nt: TGCAGTGCCCTGGTCCCGCGGGGCACTAACAATGAGCAGTTCTTC; cdr3_aa: CSALVPRGTNNEQFF
d_call: NA; clone_size: NA; j_call: TRBJ2-7; v_call: TRBV9; cdr3_nt: TGTGCCAGCAGCGTAGGCCCCTATTACGAGCAGTACTTC; cdr3_aa: CASSVGPYYEQYF
d_call: NA; clone_size: many; j_call: TRBJ1-1; v_call: TRBV2; cdr3_nt: TGTGCCAGCTATTACGACACTGAAGCTTTCTTT; cdr3_aa: CASYYDTEAFF
d_call: NA; clone_size: few; j_call: TRBJ1-2; v_call: TRBV4-3; cdr3_nt: TGCGCCAGCAGCCAAGATTCCGGGGCGCGGGGCTACACCTTC; cdr3_aa: CASSQDSGARGYTF
d_call: NA; clone_size: few; j_call: TRBJ2-1; v_call: TRBV29-1; cdr3_nt: TGCAGCGTTGAAGACGGCCTCTCCTACAATGAGCAGTTCTTC; cdr3_aa: CSVEDGLSYNEQFF
d_call: TRBD1; clone_size: few; j_call: TRBJ1-2; v_call: TRBV20-1; cdr3_nt: TGCAGTGCTAGAGATCGTAGGGGACAGACGCTGGGGGGCTACACCTTC; cdr3_aa: CSARDRRGQTLGGYTF
d_call: TRBD2; clone_size: NA; j_call: TRBJ2-2; v_call: TRBV5-1; cdr3_nt: TGCGCCAGCAGCTTTACTAGCGGCAGGTCGTTCGGGGAGCTGTTTTTT; cdr3_aa: CASSFTSGRSFGELFF
d_call: NA; clone_size: NA; j_call: TRBJ1-1; v_call: TRBV5-1; cdr3_nt: TGCGCCAGCCGGGAGGACCCGAACACTGAAGCTTTCTTT; cdr3_aa: CASREDPNTEAFF
d_call: NA; clone_size: NA; j_call: TRBJ2-3; v_call: TRBV20-1; cdr3_nt: TGCAGTGCTAGAGTTTCAGATACGCAGTATTTT; cdr3_aa: CSARVSDTQYF
d_call: NA; clone_size: NA; j_call: TRBJ1-2; v_call: TRBV18; cdr3_nt: TGTGCCAGCTCACCATGTGGACAGATAAACTATAGCTACACCTTC; cdr3_aa: CASSPCGQINYSYTF
d_call: NA; clone_size: NA; j_call: TRBJ1-2; v_call: TRBV10-3; cdr3_nt: TGTGCCATCAGTTCCGGCGAAGCCTATGGCTACACCTTC; cdr3_aa: CAISSGEAYGYTF
d_call: NA; clone_size: few; j_call: TRBJ1-2; v_call: TRBV7-2; cdr3_nt: TGTGCCAGCAGTTCTACCGGGACGGAAGCTTTCTATGGCTACACCTTC; cdr3_aa: CASSSTGTEAFYGYTF
d_call: TRBD2; clone_size: NA; j_call: TRBJ2-1; v_call: TRBV11-2; cdr3_nt: TGTGCCAGCAGCTTAGATCAACTAGCGGGGCCATCTAATGAGCAGTTCTTC; cdr3_aa: CASSLDQLAGPSNEQFF
d_call: NA; clone_size: few; j_call: TRBJ1-1; v_call: TRBV12-3/TRBV12-4; cdr3_nt: TGTGCCAGCACCCTACGGGGGTGGACTGAAGCTTTCTTT; cdr3_aa: CASTLRGWTEAFF
d_call: TRBD1; clone_size: NA; j_call: TRBJ1-1; v_call: TRBV10-3; cdr3_nt: TGTGCCATCAGTGAATCAGGGGGCACGAACACTGAAGCTTTCTTT; cdr3_aa: CAISESGGTNTEAFF
d_call: NA; clone_size: NA; j_call: TRBJ1-1; v_call: TRBV7-9; cdr3_nt: TGTGCCAGCAGCCCCCCCTTAGGAGCGAACACTGAAGCTTTCTTT; cdr3_aa: CASSPPLGANTEAFF
d_call: NA; clone_size: few; j_call: TRBJ1-2; v_call: TRBV4-3; cdr3_nt: TGCGCCAGCAGCCAACGTCCCGGACAGATCTATGGCTACACCTTC; cdr3_aa: CASSQRPGQIYGYTF
d_call: TRBD1; clone_size: NA; j_call: TRBJ1-1; v_call: TRBV7-8; cdr3_nt: TGTGCCAGCAGCATCCGACAGGGGAACACTGAAGCTTTCTTT; cdr3_aa: CASSIRQGNTEAFF
d_call: NA; clone_size: few; j_call: TRBJ1-1; v_call: TRBV7-9; cdr3_nt: TGTGCCAGCAGCTTACGTCAGGAAGCTTTCTTT; cdr3_aa: CASSLRQEAFF
d_call: NA; clone_size: few; j_call: TRBJ2-3; v_call: TRBV21-1; cdr3_nt: TGTGCCAGCAGCAAAGGAAGAGCTAGCGGGAGGTCGCTTTGCACAGATACGCAGTATTTT; cdr3_aa: CASSKGRASGRSLCTDTQYF
d_call: TRBD1; clone_size: NA; j_call: TRBJ1-3; v_call: TRBV20-1; cdr3_nt: TGCAGTGCTGATACAGGGGAGTATCGGAGACTTGGAAACACCATATATTTT; cdr3_aa: CSADTGEYRRLGNTIYF
d_call: TRBD1; clone_size: NA; j_call: TRBJ2-7; v_call: TRBV7-9; cdr3_nt: TGTGCCAGCAGCTCGGACAGGGGAATCTACTTCGGGTCCTACGAGCAGTACTTC; cdr3_aa: CASSSDRGIYFGSYEQYF
d_call: TRBD1; clone_size: few; j_call: TRBJ2-7; v_call: TRBV6-5; cdr3_nt: TGTGCCAGCAGGGACAGGACGACCTACGAGCAGTACTTC; cdr3_aa: CASRDRTTYEQYF
d_call: NA; clone_size: NA; j_call: TRBJ1-1; v_call: TRBV7-7; cdr3_nt: TGTGCTAGCAGCCTGGGGCCCTTGGCCGGCACTGAAGCTTTCTTT; cdr3_aa: CASSLGPLAGTEAFF
d_call: TRBD1; clone_size: NA; j_call: TRBJ1-1; v_call: TRBV19; cdr3_nt: TGTGCCAGTAGTCATCTCACAGGGGACACTGAAGCTTTCTTT; cdr3_aa: CASSHLTGDTEAFF